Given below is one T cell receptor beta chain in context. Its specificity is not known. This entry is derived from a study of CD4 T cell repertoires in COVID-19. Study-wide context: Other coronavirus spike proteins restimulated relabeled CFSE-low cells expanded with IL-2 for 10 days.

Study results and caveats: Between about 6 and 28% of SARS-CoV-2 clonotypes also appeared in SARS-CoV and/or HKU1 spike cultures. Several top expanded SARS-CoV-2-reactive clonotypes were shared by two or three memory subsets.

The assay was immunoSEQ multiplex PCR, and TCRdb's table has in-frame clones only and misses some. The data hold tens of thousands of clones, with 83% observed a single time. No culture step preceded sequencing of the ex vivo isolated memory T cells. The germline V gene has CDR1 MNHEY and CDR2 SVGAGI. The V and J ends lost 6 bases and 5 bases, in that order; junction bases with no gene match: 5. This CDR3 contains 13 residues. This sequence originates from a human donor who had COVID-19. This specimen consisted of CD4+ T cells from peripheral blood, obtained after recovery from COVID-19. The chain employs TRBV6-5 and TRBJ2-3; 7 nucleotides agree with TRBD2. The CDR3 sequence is CASSGLVRDTQYF. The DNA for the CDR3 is TGTGCCAGCAGCGGACTAGTCCGAGATACGCAGTATTTT.